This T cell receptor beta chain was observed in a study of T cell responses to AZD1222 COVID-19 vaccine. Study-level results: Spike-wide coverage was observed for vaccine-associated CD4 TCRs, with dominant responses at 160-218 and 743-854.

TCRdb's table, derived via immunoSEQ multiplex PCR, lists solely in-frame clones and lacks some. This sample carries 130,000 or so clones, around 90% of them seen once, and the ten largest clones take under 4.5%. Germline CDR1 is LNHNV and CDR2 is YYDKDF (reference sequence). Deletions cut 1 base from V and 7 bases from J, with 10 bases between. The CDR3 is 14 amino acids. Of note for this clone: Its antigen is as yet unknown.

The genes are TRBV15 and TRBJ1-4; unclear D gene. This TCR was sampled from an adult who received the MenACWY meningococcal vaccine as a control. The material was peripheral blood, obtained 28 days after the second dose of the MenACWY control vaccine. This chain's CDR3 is CATSRGGNGEKLFF. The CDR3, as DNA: TGTGCCACCAGCAGAGGTGGGAATGGTGAAAAACTGTTTTTT. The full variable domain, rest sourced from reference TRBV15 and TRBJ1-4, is DAMVIQNPRYQVTQFGKPVTLSCSQTLNHNVMYWYQQKSSQAPKLLFHYYDKDFNNEADTPDNFQSRRPNTSFCFLDIRSPGLGDTAMYLCATSRGGNGEKLFFGSGTQLSVL.